The next 20 T cell receptor beta chains were all read from a single sample in a study of shared clonotypes between healthy human individuals. The table came from immunoSEQ multiplex PCR; TCRdb's copy has only in-frame clones and leaves some out. The sample has hundreds of thousands of clones, around 77% seen once. Sequenced material: PBMCs. The receptors originated from a woman in her forties in good health. Some clones in this sample may be carry-over from other donors' samples.

The chain has TRBV28 and TRBJ2-7; the D is unclear. The ends were cut back, 3 bases at V and 5 bases at J, with 8 bases in the middle. The germline V gene encodes CDR1 MDHEN and CDR2 SYDVKM. There are 12 residues in the CDR3. The CDR3 DNA follows: TGTGCCAGCAGTTTGGGTCCACACGAGCAGTACTTC. The encoded protein is CASSLGPHEQYF.

This chain links TRBV29-1 with TRBJ2-1, with D possibly being TRBD2 (6 bases). The CDR3 has 13 amino acids. CDR1 and CDR2 from the germline V gene are SQVTM and ANQGSEA. Trimming removed 4 bases from V and 4 bases from J, with 11 bases in between. CDR3 residues: CSVALARYNEQFF. The CDR3 DNA follows: TGCAGCGTTGCTCTAGCGAGGTACAATGAGCAGTTCTTC.

The table lists this clone with a count of one. CDR3 loop: CASSLRAGPTSYTEQFF. CDR3 sequence (DNA): TGTGCCAGCAGCTTAAGGGCAGGTCCGACTAGCTATACTGAGCAGTTCTTC. The rearrangement uses TRBV7-3 and TRBJ2-1; 7 bases are a match to TRBD2. Germline-derived CDR1 and CDR2 are SGHTA and FQGTGA. The J segment lost 9 bases and the V segment lost 1 base, leaving 15 bases of the junction unmatched. The CDR3 spans 17 residues. The entire variable domain, with the rest obtained from reference TRBV7-3 and TRBJ2-1, is as follows: GAGVSQTPSNKVTEKGKYVELRCDPISGHTALYWYRQSLGQGPEFLIYFQGTGAADDSGLPNDRFFAVRPEGSVSTLKIQRTERGDSAVYLCASSLRAGPTSYTEQFFGPGTRLTVL.

This clone appeared many times. The V gene is TRBV7-8, the J gene TRBJ1-5, with D hard to call. V lost 8 bases and J lost 1, with 6 bases in between. The CDR3 is 12 amino acids. Germline V CDR1 and CDR2: SGHVS, FQNEAQ. CDR3 amino acids: CASGRSNQPQHF. The DNA for the CDR3 is TGTGCCAGCGGGCGGAGCAATCAGCCCCAGCATTTT.

This chain uses TRBV5-6 with TRBJ1-2; D gene ambiguous. Trimming took 0 bases from V and 8 from J, leaving 14 bases between them. CDR3 length equals 14 residues. Looked up from germline, CDR1 is SGHDT and CDR2 is YYEEEE. The CDR3 nucleotides read TGTGCCAGCAGCTTGGCCGATCTTGGAGGGGGCTACACCTTC. It specifies CASSLADLGGGYTF.

The CDR3 reads CAWKYGFGRYAYEQYF. The DNA of the CDR3 is TGTGCCTGGAAGTATGGTTTCGGGCGATATGCCTACGAGCAGTACTTC. This chain connects TRBV30 to TRBJ2-7; D remains unclear. This CDR3 spans 16 amino acids. The ends were cut back, 4 bases at V and 2 bases at J, with 21 bases in the middle. The germline gives CDR1 GTSNPN, CDR2 SVGIG (reference sequence). Full variable domain (outside the CDR3, taken from reference TRBV30 and TRBJ2-7): SQTIHQWPATLVQPVGSPLSLECTVEGTSNPNLYWYRQAAGRGLQLLFYSVGIGQISSEVPQNLSASRPQDRQFILSSKKLLLSDSGFYLCAWKYGFGRYAYEQYFGPGTRLTVT.

V gene TRBV6-1 combines with J gene TRBJ2-7; a possible D gene is TRBD2 (6 bases). Germline loops: CDR1 MNHNS, CDR2 SASEGT. The CDR3 is made up of 14 amino acids. Between the trimmed V and J ends, which lost 7 bases and 0 bases, there was a span of 13 bases. The chain's CDR3 is CASTPGGTSYEQYF. The CDR3 nucleotides read TGTGCCAGCACCCCGGGCGGGACCTCCTACGAGCAGTACTTC.

This chain links TRBV4-1 with TRBJ2-1; D possibly corresponds to TRBD2 (5 bases). CDR1 is MGHRA and CDR2 is YSYEKL in the germline V gene. This CDR3 has 13 amino acids. V was trimmed by 2 bases and J by 7 bases, leaving 9 bases between them. The CDR3 DNA reads as TGCGCCAGCAGCCAATGGACTCGAAATGAGCAGTTCTTC. Protein: CASSQWTRNEQFF.

The count of this clone is one. The CDR3 DNA sequence: TGTGCCAGCAGCTTAAGAGGCACAGGGAACTGCCAGCAGTACTTC. Protein sequence: CASSLRGTGNCQQYF. J is TRBJ2-7 and V is TRBV7-4; maybe TRBD1 (6 bases). The V end lost 2 bases, the J end lost 8 bases, and 19 bases lay between the germline ends. This CDR3 spans 15 amino acids. Germline V CDR1 and CDR2: SGHVT, SQSDAQ.

With regard to this clone: A junction end diverges from the germline sequence, so it may reflect a read error. This chain links TRBV7-7 with TRBJ2-5, with a weak D call TRBD1 (5 bases). The CDR3 length is 15 residues. Germline V CDR1 and CDR2: SSHAT, FNYEAQ (reference sequence). Here the CDR3 DNA reads TGTGCTAGCAGCTTAGTGGCAGGGATAAGTGCGACCCAGTACTTC. This sequence encodes CASSLVAGISATQYF.

The chain combines TRBV6-6 with TRBJ2-7; TRBD2 matches 8 bases. The V and J ends lost 6 bases and 4 bases, in that order; junction bases with no gene match: 11. The CDR3 covers 15 residues. The germline V gene has CDR1 MNHNY and CDR2 SVGAGI (reference sequence). CDR3 in DNA: TGTGCCAGCAGCTCCCGGGAGGGTCGGAGATACGAGCAGTACTTC. Translated: CASSSREGRRYEQYF.

DNA for the CDR3: TGTGCCAGCAGTGGACAAACTAGCGGGATTGGGACCCAGTACTTC. This sequence encodes CASSGQTSGIGTQYF. The chain employs TRBV6-1 and TRBJ2-5; 10 nucleotides align to TRBD2. Germline-derived CDR1 and CDR2 are MNHNS and SASEGT. This CDR3 spans 15 amino acids. V lost 4 bases and J lost 7; bases outside the gene matches: 9.

The J gene is TRBJ2-2, the V gene TRBV5-6; D unclear. V lost 4 bases and J 7 bases, leaving 14 bases between the germline ends. CDR3 size: 14 residues. Per the germline V gene, CDR1 is SGHDT and CDR2 is YYEEEE. CDR3 bases: TGTGCCAGCAGCCATACTAATACCGTCGGGGAGCTGTTTTTT. This gives the protein CASSHTNTVGELFF.

The rearrangement uses TRBV19 and TRBJ2-2; 7 nucleotides line up with TRBD1. With 5 bases clipped from V and 2 bases from J, the junction kept 5 bases outside the gene matches. Germline lookup yields CDR1 LNHDA and CDR2 SQIVND (reference sequence). This CDR3 comprises 15 residues. The CDR3 bases are TGTGCCAGTAGTGTCCGGGACAGAAACACCGGGGAGCTGTTTTTT. Translation gives CASSVRDRNTGELFF.

DNA of the CDR3: TGTGCCAGCAGCGGAGGACTAGCGGGGAATGAGCAGTTCTTC. Translated: CASSGGLAGNEQFF. V and J are TRBV9 and TRBJ2-1; 12 bases are shared with TRBD2. With V trimmed by 3 bases and J by 7 bases, 2 bases remained unmatched. Germline CDR1 is SGDLS and CDR2 is YYNGEE. The CDR3 extends over 14 amino acids.

The chain recombines TRBV23-1 with TRBJ1-1; D is possibly TRBD1 (6 bases). TRBV23-1 is annotated as an ORF whose role is uncertain. Between the trimmed V and J ends, which lost 3 bases and 0 bases, there was a span of 20 bases. This CDR3 has 18 amino acids. The CDR3 loop is CASSQAGDLNGLNTEAFF. Here the CDR3 DNA reads TGCGCCAGCAGTCAGGCAGGGGACCTGAATGGACTGAACACTGAAGCTTTCTTT.

The gene calls are TRBV7-2 and TRBJ2-7; maybe TRBD1 (5 bases). CDR3 length equals 18 residues. Germline CDR1 reads SGHTA; CDR2 reads FQGNSA. V dropped 1 base and J dropped 0 bases, with 19 bases sitting between them. The CDR3 sequence: CASSLGLPGQRSSYEQYF. The CDR3 DNA sequence: TGTGCCAGCAGCTTAGGGCTCCCAGGGCAGAGGAGCTCCTACGAGCAGTACTTC.

V and J are TRBV5-1 and TRBJ1-2, with 12 bases that match TRBD1. Trimming at V came to 4 bases and at J to 7 bases, leaving 8 bases not matched to a gene. This CDR3 comprises 15 residues. CDR1 and CDR2 from the germline V gene are SGHRS and YFSETQ. The CDR3 loop reads CASSPGTGGESGYTF. The CDR3 DNA is TGCGCCAGCAGCCCGGGGACAGGGGGCGAAAGTGGCTACACCTTC.

This clone was seen a single time. CDR3: CASSLKLAERETQYF. As DNA, the CDR3 is TGTGCCAGCAGCTTAAAACTAGCGGAAAGGGAGACCCAGTACTTC. This chain uses TRBV7-3 with TRBJ2-5; 8 bases map to TRBD2. The length of the CDR3 is 15 residues. J lost 5 bases, V lost 1 base, and 6 bases had no gene match. Germline CDR1 reads SGHTA; CDR2 reads FQGTGA.

Of note for this clone: Other DNA sequences in the sample encode the same CDR3. This chain uses TRBV7-9 with TRBJ2-5; D possibly corresponds to TRBD1 (5 bases). The CDR3 covers 12 residues. The V and J ends lost 2 bases and 5 bases respectively, with 6 bases between them. Looked up from germline, CDR1 is SEHNR and CDR2 is FQNEAQ (reference sequence). In DNA form, the CDR3 reads TGTGCCAGCAGCTTATCAGGGGAGACCCAGTACTTC. It encodes CASSLSGETQYF.